The T cell receptor beta chain described here comes from a study of spatial heterogeneity in lung cancer. At the level of the study: The library had UMIs, and each TCR and UMI pair averaged more than ten raw reads.

Sample time point: sample taken at primary tumor resection. Sequencing of whole RNA from tumor, nontumor lung or frozen PBMC involved no sorting. Donation came from over 60 patients with untreated early-stage non-small cell lung cancer. Each TCR cDNA molecule bore a unique molecular identifier. MiXCR, run by TCRdb on the 5' RACE reads, gives a single entry per CDR3 protein. This table holds 20,000 to 25,000 distinct CDR3 sequences, roughly 4.6% found once. Findings and limits, study-wide: Relative to follow-up, resection was when ubiquitous expanded tumor TCRs appeared more in blood.

The sample holds many counts of this clonotype. Its matching antigen is unknown. Germline CDR1 reads SGHTA; CDR2 reads FQGTGA. This CDR3 has 15 residues. The V and J ends lost 3 bases and 0 bases respectively, with 9 bases between them. Sample: PBMCs, taken at surgery. The receptor's source is a male donor with early-stage non-small cell lung cancer. The V and J genes are TRBV7-3 and TRBJ2-1; D remains ambiguous. CDR3 in DNA: TGTGCCAGCAGCTTGTGGGGAAGCTCCTACAATGAGCAGTTCTTC. Residues: CASSLWGSSYNEQFF. The whole variable domain, filled in from reference TRBV7-3 and TRBJ2-1, reads GAGVSQTPSNKVTEKGKYVELRCDPISGHTALYWYRQSLGQGPEFLIYFQGTGAADDSGLPNDRFFAVRPEGSVSTLKIQRTERGDSAVYLCASSLWGSSYNEQFFGPGTRLTVL.